The 5 T cell receptor beta chains reported below all come from one sample, sequenced in a study of preoperative IRX-2 immunotherapy in early breast cancer. Treatment meaning: preoperative locoregional IRX-2 cytokine immunotherapy. Produced via immunoSEQ multiplex PCR; TCRdb's table is partial and in-frame only. The repertoire holds 20,000 to 30,000 clones, roughly 95% seen once, with 15% to 20% in the top ten. Here the sequenced sample was tumor tissue, taken after IRX-2 immunotherapy. These receptors were taken from a human donor with breast cancer.

The V call is TRBV6-5, the J call TRBJ2-1, with D perhaps TRBD1 or TRBD2 (5 bases each). This CDR3 is built from 14 residues. V lost 6 bases and J 7 bases, leaving 16 bases between the germline ends. Germline CDR1 reads MNHEY; CDR2 reads SVGAGI. The DNA for the CDR3 is TGTGCCAGCAGCACTGTCTGGGGGTGGAATGAGCAGTTCTTC. Its translation: CASSTVWGWNEQFF.

The rearrangement uses TRBV19 and TRBJ1-6, with 8 bases that match TRBD1. Germline CDR1 reads LNHDA; CDR2 reads SQIVND (reference sequence). CDR3 length: 16 residues. V was clipped by 3 bases and J by 0 bases; unmatched bases: 1. CDR3 sequence reads: CASSIDRGSYNSPLHF. In DNA form, the CDR3 reads TGTGCCAGTAGTATCGACAGGGGCTCCTATAATTCACCCCTCCACTTT.

CDR3 sequence (DNA): TGTGCCAGCAGCTTGGGCGGGGGCCCGTACCAAGAGACCCAGTACTTC. It translates to CASSLGGGPYQETQYF. The J gene is TRBJ2-5, the V gene TRBV5-8, with D possibly matching TRBD2 (7 bases). Per germline, CDR1 SGHTS and CDR2 YDEGEE. This CDR3 comprises 16 residues. Trimming removed 0 bases at V and 0 bases at J, with 12 bases between.

This rearrangement joins TRBV19 to TRBJ1-5, with a tentative D call TRBD1 (6 bases). Germline-derived CDR1 and CDR2 are LNHDA and SQIVND (reference sequence). The CDR3 has 15 residues. Trimming cost V 7 bases and J 3 bases, with 16 bases left between them. The CDR3 DNA reads as TGTGCCAGTAACCGCAGGACAGAACTCAATCAGCCCCAGCATTTT. Its protein product is CASNRRTELNQPQHF.

The chain recombines TRBV11-3 with TRBJ2-7; D is unresolved. The CDR3 is 13 residues long. V dropped 5 bases and J dropped 7 bases, with 15 bases sitting between them. The germline V gene has CDR1 SGHNT and CDR2 YENEEA. CDR3 sequence (DNA): TGTGCCAGCAGCGTCGACATAATGAGGGAGCAGTACTTC. Its protein is CASSVDIMREQYF.